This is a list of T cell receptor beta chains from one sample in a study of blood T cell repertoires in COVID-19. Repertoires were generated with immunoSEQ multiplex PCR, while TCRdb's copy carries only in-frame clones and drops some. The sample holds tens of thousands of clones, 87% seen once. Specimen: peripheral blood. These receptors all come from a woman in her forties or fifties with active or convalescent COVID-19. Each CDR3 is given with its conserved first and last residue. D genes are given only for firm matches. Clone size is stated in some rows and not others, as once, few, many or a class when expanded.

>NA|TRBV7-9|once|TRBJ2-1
CASSLDLRVYNEQFF
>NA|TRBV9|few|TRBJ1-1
CASSAGNLNTEAFF
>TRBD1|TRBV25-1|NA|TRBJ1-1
CASSVIGQANTEAFF
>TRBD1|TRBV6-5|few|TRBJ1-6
CASRPTGTVNSPLHF
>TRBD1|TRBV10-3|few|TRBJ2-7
CAISPGTASSYEQYF
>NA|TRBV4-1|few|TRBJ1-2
CASSLNRDTNYGYTF
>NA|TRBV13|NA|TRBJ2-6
CASSHRVTNVLTF
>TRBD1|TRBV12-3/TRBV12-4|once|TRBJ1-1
CASTGQVNTEAFF
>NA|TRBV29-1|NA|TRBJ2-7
CSAGAGGYEQYF
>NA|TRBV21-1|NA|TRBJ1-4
CASSKEEDRDEKLFF
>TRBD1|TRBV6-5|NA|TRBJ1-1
CASSYSGATGDTEAFF
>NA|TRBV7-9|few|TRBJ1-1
CASSLKKLNTEAFF
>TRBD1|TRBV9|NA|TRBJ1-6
CASSRGGTESNNSPLHF
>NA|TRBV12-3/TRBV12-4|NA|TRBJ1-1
CASSFNPTEAFF
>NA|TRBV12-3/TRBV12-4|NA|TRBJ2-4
CASRGLGENIQYF
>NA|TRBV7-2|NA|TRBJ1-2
CASSPAAGSYGYTF
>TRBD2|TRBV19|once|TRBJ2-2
CASELAGGMGGELFF
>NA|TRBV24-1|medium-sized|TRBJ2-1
CATSVQGLGNEQFF
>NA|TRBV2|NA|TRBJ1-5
CASRPEGNQPQHF
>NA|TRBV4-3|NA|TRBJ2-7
CASSQVYGDEQYF